The present T cell receptor (beta chain) was sequenced within a study of graft-versus-host responses after intestinal transplantation. Regarding the study as a whole: Investigators detected GvH clones in recipient marrow, with some emerging earlier in ileum or blood.

Trimming stripped 5 bases from V and 7 bases from J, with 3 bases between. Germline V gives CDR1 SNHLY, CDR2 FYNNEI. The CDR3 extends over 10 amino acids. Responders that carried the CFSE label, roughly 200,000 of them, were plated with roughly 200,000 irradiated, violet-dye-labeled stimulator cells. The repertoire was sequenced with immunoSEQ multiplex PCR; TCRdb's copy has only in-frame clones and lacks some. The data show 10,000 to 15,000 clones, with more than 25% seen just once and 2% to 3% held by the top ten. The starting material was alloreactive CD8+ T cells from a mixed lymphocyte reaction culture, obtained before intestinal transplant. Subset here: CFSE-low proliferating T cells sorted from approximately 6-day pre-transplant mixed lymphocyte reaction (GvH or HvG direction). V and J are TRBV2 and TRBJ2-1; D unresolved. The TCR originated in a human patient who received an intestinal transplant. CDR3 coding DNA: TGTGCCAGCAGTCGGAATGAGCAGTTCTTC. Translation gives CASSRNEQFF.